This T cell receptor (beta chain) was found in a study of regulatory T cells in long-lasting Graves disease (dated by TCRdb to 2020 to 2022). In terms of the full investigation: Patients with newly diagnosed Graves' disease had been on antithyroid drugs for under 3 months. TCR sequencing covered about 13 persistent and 20 newly diagnosed Graves' disease patients, around 35 samples in total. This study used TCR sequencing and RNA sequencing of peripheral blood to compare persistent Graves' disease patients against newly diagnosed Graves' disease patients. The study took place in China and was registered as a clinical trial.

Relative to germline, V is missing 4 bases and J is missing 2 bases, with 7 bases of the junction outside any gene match. From the germline V gene, CDR1 is MDHEN and CDR2 is SYDVKM. From the cysteine through the phenylalanine, the CDR3 covers 16 amino acids. The read is trimmed to its CDR3 DNA, 48 bases read in frame from base 1. Libraries were constructed by multiplex PCR. Sequenced on an Illumina HiSeq 4000. To build TCR beta libraries, CDR3 regions were amplified by Arm-PCR using iRepertoire HTBI primers. Gel purification was performed on PCR products prior to sequencing. The original pipeline was this. Gene usage analysis of CDR3 amino acid clonotypes relied on the 60 or so TRBV and 13 to 15 TRBJ segments identified across samples. Filtered high-quality paired reads were merged into contigs using COPE and FqMerger. BLAST was used to align contigs to IMGT TRBV, TRBD and TRBJ reference genes, with CDR3 defined following IMGT. Highly expanded clones were defined as clonotypes with a frequency above 0.1%. Shannon entropy was used to measure repertoire diversity, and the Gini coefficient was used to measure V-J evenness. A clonotype was considered public if more than one individual shared it. TCRdb reprocessing: public reads trimmed at Q25 with fastp, clones called with MiXCR, in-frame beta chains kept. Each CDR3 protein gets just one entry, which takes the most common genes and DNA from the rows behind it. TCRdb, rather than the study authors, made the V and J calls. The sample table holds 500,000 or so distinct CDR3 sequences, of which roughly 15% were seen once. 9% to 15% of the sample is in the top ten clones.

This clonotype appeared many times. Its antigen specificity is not known. Base qualities are missing; no much larger clone stands one base away. What the work shows at the level of the full study, not this receptor alone: Preferential use of TRBV28, TRBJ1-2 and TRBJ2-5 was observed in persistent disease, whereas TRBV20-1 and TRBJ2-1 were favored in newly diagnosed disease. The small sample size was acknowledged by the authors as a limitation that may reduce accuracy. Only the TCR beta chain was sequenced and analyzed. Because the primary lesion, thyroid tissue, could not be accessed, the study looked at peripheral blood alone. Patients with persistent disease shared more public clonotypes (approximately 2,500) than newly diagnosed patients did (more than 900). Compared with newly diagnosed patients, persistent Graves' disease patients had lower TCR Shannon entropy and fewer highly expanded clones, which suggests clonal expansion.

This specimen's time point label, per the study, means: newly diagnosed GD, antithyroid drugs for less than 3 months. For both TCR sequencing and RNA sequencing, RNA was extracted from PBMCs in TRIzol. The diagnosis of Graves' disease followed American Thyroid Association guidelines. Patients were recruited from an endocrinology department in Xi'an, China. Each patient gave 7 to 9.5 milliliters of peripheral blood, collected in an EDTA anticoagulant tube. Ficoll Paque Plus density gradient separation was used to isolate PBMCs, and no additional T cell sorting was done. An Agilent 2100 Bioanalyzer and agarose gel were used to check RNA quality, and a NanoDrop 2000 was used to measure RNA concentration. These same data were also listed under a study on T cells in Graves' hyperthyroidism and ophthalmopathy. The second paper states: A patient counted as having stable Graves' hyperthyroidism if no progression to ophthalmopathy occurred over 18 months of follow-up. Hyperthyroidism patients were newly diagnosed, with disease duration under 2 months, and aged 18 to 65 years. The study excluded patients with uncontrolled infections, other autoimmune diseases, pregnancy or lactation. Diagnoses relied on clinical symptoms, serum thyroxine and TRAb, thyroid ultrasound and orbital computed tomography. A first-round RT-PCR of the TCR CDR3 used the HTBI primer set with the Qiagen OneStep RT-PCR kit. Most expanded thyroid clonotypes (frequency above 0.001) were also detected in blood, a finding suggesting that blood repertoires may reflect thyroid immune responses. Ophthalmopathy was separated from stable hyperthyroidism by a 13 V-J signature model, with approximately 90% sensitivity and approximately 81% specificity obtained in cross-validation and 80%/75% obtained in testing. In validation, progression to ophthalmopathy was predicted by the model with almost 71% sensitivity and 72% to 85% specificity, a median of about 6 months before onset. A discovery cohort of approximately 100 patients, 43 with Graves' ophthalmopathy and more than 55 with stable Graves' hyperthyroidism, was used to find distinguishing TCR V-J signatures. Prospective prediction of ophthalmopathy was tested in an independent validation cohort consisting of roughly 19 hyperthyroidism patients and about 17 patients who later progressed to ophthalmopathy. The 75 to 100 discovery patients were randomly divided into training and test sets at a 7:3 ratio. In more than 5 Graves' hyperthyroidism patients, the study also compared T-cell repertoires from thyroid tissue with T-cell repertoires from blood. Following sampling, methimazole starting at 30 mg daily was given to hyperthyroidism patients, and high-dose intravenous methylprednisolone was given to ophthalmopathy patients. Libraries were constructed in a second round of multiplex PCR, after which size selection and purification were performed. Sequencing of the libraries was done on an Illumina HiSeq2000 using paired-end 100 bp reads. SOAPnuke was used to process the raw data, removing reads that contained adapters or uncalled bases, had a mean Phred below 15, or lacked an exact match to the constant primer or identifier. COPE v1.2.5 was used to merge the high-quality paired reads, and each unique nucleotide sequence was defined as a clonotype. MiTCR v1.1 was used to align clonotypes to the IMGT TRBV, TRBD and TRBJ reference segments. Only V-J combinations with frequency above 0.0001, covering about 99% of repertoires, were analysed. A TCS score was defined as the ratio between F50 (clonal expansion) and ExV (chaos), using BLOSUM62-based TCRdist between CDR3 peptides within each V-J. Welch's t-statistics and random forest reduced roughly 530 V-J features to roughly 13, which were used in a naive Bayes classifier (R e1071). Sample size was not statistically predetermined, and blinding of investigators to group allocation was not performed. According to the paper, TCR Vbeta CDR3 sequencing was carried out on some 130 peripheral blood samples, which came from about 45 ophthalmopathy, some 73 hyperthyroidism and about 17 progressor patients.

This sequence originates from a man between 40 and 49 years old with Graves disease. Donor details come from another sample of the same person, matched by shared clones. The chain joins TRBV28 to TRBJ2-4, with 8 bases aligning to TRBD1. This specimen consisted of peripheral blood mononuclear cells (PBMCs), obtained at new diagnosis, from a patient treated with antithyroid drugs. The sequenced DNA is TGTGCCAGCAGTTCACCCGGACAGGGAACCAAAAACATTCAGTACTTC. Protein translation: CASSSPGQGTKNIQYF.